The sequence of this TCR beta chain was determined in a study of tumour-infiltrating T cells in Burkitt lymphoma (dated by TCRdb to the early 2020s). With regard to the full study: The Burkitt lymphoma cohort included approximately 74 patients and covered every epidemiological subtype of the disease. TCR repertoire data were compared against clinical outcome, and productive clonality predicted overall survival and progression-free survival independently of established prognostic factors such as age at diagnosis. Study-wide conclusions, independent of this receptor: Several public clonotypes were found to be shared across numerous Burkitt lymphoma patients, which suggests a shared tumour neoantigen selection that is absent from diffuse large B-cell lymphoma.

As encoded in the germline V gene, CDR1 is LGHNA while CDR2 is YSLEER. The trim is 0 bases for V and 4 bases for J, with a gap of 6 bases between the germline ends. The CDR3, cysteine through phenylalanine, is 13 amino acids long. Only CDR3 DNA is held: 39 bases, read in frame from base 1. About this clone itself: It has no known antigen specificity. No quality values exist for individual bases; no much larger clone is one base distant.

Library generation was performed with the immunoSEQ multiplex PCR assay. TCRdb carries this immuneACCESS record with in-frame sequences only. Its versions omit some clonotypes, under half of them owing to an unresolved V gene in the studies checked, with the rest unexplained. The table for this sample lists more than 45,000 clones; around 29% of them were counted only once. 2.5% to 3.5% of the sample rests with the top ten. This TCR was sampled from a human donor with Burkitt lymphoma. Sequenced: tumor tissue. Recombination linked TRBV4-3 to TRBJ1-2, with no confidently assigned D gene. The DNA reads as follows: TGCGCCAGCAGCCAAGACGGTAGCTATGGCTACACCTTC. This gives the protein CASSQDGSYGYTF.